This TCR beta chain comes out of a study of blood T cell repertoires in COVID-19 (dated by TCRdb to the early 2020s). Regarding the study in general: Samples from collaborators originated in the United States, Italy and Spain and spanned both the acute and convalescent phases of COVID-19. The prospective study material was composed of cDNA or gDNA derived from T cells, B-cell-depleted T cells, or PBMCs. Subjects who had been exposed to COVID-19, were actively infected with it, or had recovered from it provided the deeply sampled blood TCRbeta repertoires that made up the dataset. The repertoires were made available in a free public database intended to serve as a resource for research on the immune response to SARS-CoV-2. The samples were drawn from the first 160 participants of the ongoing ImmuneRACE study and from under 1,500 subjects provided by 6 global collaborators. Sample metadata almost always included a de-identified subject ID, COVID-19 status, age in years and sex. Where HLA class I and class II types were available, the types were taken from metadata supplied by the sample provider, not from assay-based typing.

The count of this clone is one. No cognate antigen has been identified for it. No base-level quality is on record; no much larger clone is a single base apart. The research as a whole found: The amount of clinical and demographic metadata varied by source and participant and was provided uncurated.

At one collaborating source in Seattle, patients were enrolled during active infection and were followed longitudinally through the course of disease. Whole blood was collected in K2EDTA tubes by collaborating institutions according to the institutions' own protocols. For TCRbeta analysis, collaborators shipped samples in one of three forms: frozen whole blood, isolated PBMCs, or DNA extracted from either of those sample types. TCRbeta CDR3 regions were amplified from genomic DNA using the immunoSEQ Assay, a bias-controlled multiplex PCR. The original pipeline was this. Nucleated cell counts per sample were estimated from amplification of reference gene primers within the assay. Sequence reads were collapsed and filtered to measure the absolute abundance of every unique TCRbeta CDR3 rearrangement. For each sample, productive Simpson clonality was calculated by taking the square root of Simpson's diversity index across productive rearrangements. The table comes from immuneACCESS by way of TCRdb, which keeps in-frame sequences with V and J called. Part of the clones is missing from these tables; in studies checked, under half for an unresolved V gene and the rest for unknown reasons. V, J and clone size derive from that table, while D and trimming were established from the DNA sequence. The sample records about 200,000 clones, about 84% of which are singletons. About 20% of the sample lies in the top ten.

Material: peripheral blood. This receptor was obtained from a person aged 70 to 85 with COVID-19, enrolled during active disease.

The DNA reads as follows: TGTGCCAGCAGCTTAAGGAATAGCGGGGGGTTGGAGACCCAGTACTTC. This is translated as CASSLRNSGGLETQYF. The chain uses TRBV7-7 and TRBJ2-5; TRBD2 fits 10 bases in the junction. Ends trimmed: V by 2 bases, J by 5 bases; bases unmatched to a gene: 8. Counted from cysteine to phenylalanine, this CDR3 has 16 amino acids. CDR3 DNA is the only sequence kept; it has 48 bases, read in frame from the first base. The germline V gene encodes CDR1 SSHAT and CDR2 FNYEAQ (reference sequence). Supplemented by the reference TRBV7-7 and TRBJ2-5 proteins around the CDR3, the complete variable domain is GAGVSQSPRYKVTKRGQDVTLRCDPISSHATLYWYQQALGQGPEFLTYFNYEAQPDKSGLPSDRFSAERPEGSISTLTIQRTEQRDSAMYRCASSLRNSGGLETQYFGPGTRLLVL.